The T cell receptor beta chain under discussion was sequenced for a study of shared clonotypes between healthy human individuals. Study findings and constraints: Rarefaction revealed incomplete sorted-subset sequencing despite large depth.

Germline V CDR1 and CDR2: LNHDA, SQIVND (reference sequence). CDR3 length equals 14 residues. Trimming shortened V by 4 bases and J by 4 bases, and 11 bases separated the two germline ends. Libraries were prepared by immunoSEQ multiplex PCR; TCRdb keeps only in-frame clonotypes and omits some of them. The data hold over 700,000 clones, with roughly 72% observed a single time. This clone was picked up a small number of times. Its target is unknown. The sequenced sample consisted of memory CD4+ T cells sorted from blood. Subset: CD45RA-negative fraction. The TCR originated in a woman under 40 in good health. This rearrangement joins TRBV19 to TRBJ2-1; D gene unclear. Here the CDR3 DNA reads TGTGCCAGTAGTACCTCTACTGCGTACAATGAGCAGTTCTTC. Its protein product is CASSTSTAYNEQFF. Based on the CDR3 plus reference TRBV19 and TRBJ2-1, the full variable domain is DGGITQSPKYLFRKEGQNVTLSCEQNLNHDAMYWYRQDPGQGLRLIYYSQIVNDFQKGDIAEGYSVSREKKESFPLTVTSAQKNPTAFYLCASSTSTAYNEQFFGPGTRLTVL.